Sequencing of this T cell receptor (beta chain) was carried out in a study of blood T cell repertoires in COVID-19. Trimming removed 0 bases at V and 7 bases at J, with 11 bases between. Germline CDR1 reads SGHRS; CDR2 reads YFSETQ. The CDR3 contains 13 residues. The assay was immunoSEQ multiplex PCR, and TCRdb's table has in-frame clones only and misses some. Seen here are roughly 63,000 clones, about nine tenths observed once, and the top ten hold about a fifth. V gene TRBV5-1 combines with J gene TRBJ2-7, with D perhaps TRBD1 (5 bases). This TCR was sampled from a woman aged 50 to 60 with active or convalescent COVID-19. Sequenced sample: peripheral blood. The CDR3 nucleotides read TGCGCCAGCAGCTTGGGCAGGGTTCGGGAGCAGTACTTC. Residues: CASSLGRVREQYF.